This TCR beta chain was sequenced for a study of blood T cells in healthy people across ages. A second PCR, run for roughly 7 to 12 cycles, used a sample-barcoded 5' primer plus a J-beta primer mix. Through a template-switch adaptor with 12 random nucleotides, each cDNA molecule received a tag. MiXCR, run by TCRdb on the 5' RACE reads, gives a single entry per CDR3 protein. The sample records 600,000 to 850,000 distinct CDR3 sequences, 20% to 25% being singletons. This CDR3 has 15 residues. The germline gives CDR1 MGHRA, CDR2 YSYEKL. The germline V and J ends were trimmed by 1 base and 4 bases, with 10 bases remaining between them. This same sample was also taken into another study, of T cells of mothers and their children.

This sequence originates from a boy aged 10-17 years in good health. The chain links TRBV4-1 to TRBJ1-4; maybe TRBD1 (6 bases). Sequencing was done on a sample of blood. CDR3 coding DNA: TGCGCCAGCAGCCAAGTCCACAGGGATAATGAAAAACTGTTTTTT. This gives the protein CASSQVHRDNEKLFF.